This T cell receptor (beta chain) came from a study of T cells in Graves' hyperthyroidism and ophthalmopathy. This clonotype was detected a few times. There were TCR beta CDR3 regions amplified from RNA transcripts. A set of HTBI primers served as the primers for a first-round RT-PCR of the TCR CDR3. MiXCR, applied by TCRdb to the multiplex PCR reads, yields one record per CDR3 protein. The profile shows about 290,000 distinct CDR3 sequences, around 13% of them singletons. Unmatched junction bases numbered 6, after V lost 4 bases and J lost 1 base. Germline CDR1 reads SGDLS; CDR2 reads YYNGEE. The CDR3 sequence is 15 residues long.

Sample: blood. The origin of this receptor is a woman aged 40-49 years with Graves' hyperthyroidism. The chain links TRBV9 to TRBJ2-7; TRBD1 aligns across 9 bases. As DNA, the CDR3 is TGTGCCAGCAGCCCAGAGGGGACAGGGTCCTACGAGCAGTACTTC. Its protein product is CASSPEGTGSYEQYF.